This T cell receptor (beta chain) was documented in a study of CD8+CD57+ T cells in acquired aplastic anemia. Looking at the study overall: Sorted CD4+ and CD8+ cell DNA averaged about 3.5 ug. Study results and caveats: Patients did not significantly differ from controls in CD8+ Simpson's diversity. Researchers report that approximately 28 CD8+ CDR3 sequences appeared in both patients and controls.

This clonotype was observed a single time. Its antigen is not known. Germline V gene lookup returns CDR1 SQVTM and CDR2 ANQGSEA. Trimming cost V 2 bases and J 8 bases, with 15 bases left between them. The CDR3 sequence is 14 residues long. TCR beta VDJ and CDR3 profiling used genomic DNA as template. One entry per CDR3 protein results from TCRdb running MiXCR on the reads. The sample lists about 210,000 distinct CDR3 sequences; 61% were seen once. This receptor was taken from a human donor in good health. Sequenced sample: sorted CD4+, CD8+, or CD8+CD57+ T cells (not recorded which) from PBMCs. The chain links TRBV29-1 to TRBJ2-2, with D perhaps given as TRBD1 or TRBD2 (7 bases each). The CDR3 here is CSVEWGEGAGELFF. The CDR3 bases are TGCAGCGTTGAATGGGGGGAGGGGGCAGGGGAGCTGTTTTTT.